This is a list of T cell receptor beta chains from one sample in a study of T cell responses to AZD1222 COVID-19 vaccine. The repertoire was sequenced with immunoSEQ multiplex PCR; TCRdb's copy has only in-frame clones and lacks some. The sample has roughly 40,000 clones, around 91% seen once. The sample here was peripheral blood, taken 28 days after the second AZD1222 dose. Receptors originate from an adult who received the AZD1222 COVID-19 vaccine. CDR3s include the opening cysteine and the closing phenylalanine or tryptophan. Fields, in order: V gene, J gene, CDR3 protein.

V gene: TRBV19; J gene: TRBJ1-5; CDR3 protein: CASSSGGENQPQHF
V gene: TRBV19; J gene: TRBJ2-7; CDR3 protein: CASSTGLGTYEQYF
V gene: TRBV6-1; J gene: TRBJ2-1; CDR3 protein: CASSALAGGLTRNNEQFF
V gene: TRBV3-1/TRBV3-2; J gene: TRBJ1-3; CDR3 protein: CASSPTRTVGNTIYF
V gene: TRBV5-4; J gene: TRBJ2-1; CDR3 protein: CATPREGSYNEQFF
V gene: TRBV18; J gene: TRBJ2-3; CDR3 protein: CASSSTSGGTDTQYF
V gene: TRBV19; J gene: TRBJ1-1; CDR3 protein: CASSDVGRAEHEAFF
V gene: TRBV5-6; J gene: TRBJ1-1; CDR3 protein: CASSLGSGRNTEAFF
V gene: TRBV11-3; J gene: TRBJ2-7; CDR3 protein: CASSPEGRGEQYF
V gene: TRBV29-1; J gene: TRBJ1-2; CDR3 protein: CSVPGQGVSGYTF
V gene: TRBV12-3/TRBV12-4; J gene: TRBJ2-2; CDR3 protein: CASSLRPGELFF
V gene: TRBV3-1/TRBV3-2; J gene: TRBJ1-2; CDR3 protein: CASSHTMGDGYTF
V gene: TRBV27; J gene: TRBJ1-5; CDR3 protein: CASREHGSNQPQHF
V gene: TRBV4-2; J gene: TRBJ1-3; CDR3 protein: CASSQGDWDSGNTIYF
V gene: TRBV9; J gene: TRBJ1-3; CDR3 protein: CASSVAAGSLYF
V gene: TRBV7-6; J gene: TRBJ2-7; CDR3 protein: CASSQRLDVYEQYF
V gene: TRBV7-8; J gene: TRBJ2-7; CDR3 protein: CASSRNRDRGRYEQYF
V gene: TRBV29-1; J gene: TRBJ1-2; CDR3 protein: CSSRTGYSGYTF
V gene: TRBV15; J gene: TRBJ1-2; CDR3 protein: CATSSLLDSSGYTF
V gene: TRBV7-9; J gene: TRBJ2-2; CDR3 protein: CASSTLGAELFF
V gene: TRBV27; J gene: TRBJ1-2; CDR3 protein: CASSSGRGGYTF
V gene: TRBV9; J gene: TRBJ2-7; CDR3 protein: CASSPGTGGTYEQYF
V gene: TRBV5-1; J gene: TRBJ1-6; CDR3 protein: CASRLGDDGSPLHF
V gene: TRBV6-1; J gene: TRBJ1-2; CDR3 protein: CASSERDLGVYGYTF
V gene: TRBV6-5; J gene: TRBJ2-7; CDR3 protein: CASSYVHGTGNYEQYF
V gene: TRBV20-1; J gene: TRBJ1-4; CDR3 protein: CSASPQGRSEKLFF
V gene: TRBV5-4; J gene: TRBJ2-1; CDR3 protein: CASSLGTPPNNNEQFF
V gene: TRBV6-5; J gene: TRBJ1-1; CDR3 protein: CASSLRTGNTEAFF
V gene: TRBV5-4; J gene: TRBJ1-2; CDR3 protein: CASSLAYGYTF
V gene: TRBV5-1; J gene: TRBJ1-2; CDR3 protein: CASSLLTSTYGYTF
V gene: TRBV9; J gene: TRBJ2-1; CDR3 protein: CASSTGGTSSYNEQFF
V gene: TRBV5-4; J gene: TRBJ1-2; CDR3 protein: CASRFVGGRDGYTF
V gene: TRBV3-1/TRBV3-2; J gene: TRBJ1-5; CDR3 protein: CASSQQWGNQPQHF
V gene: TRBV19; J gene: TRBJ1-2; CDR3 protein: CASSKQGVEGYTF
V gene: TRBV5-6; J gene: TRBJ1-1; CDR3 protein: CASSNRGPGTEAFF
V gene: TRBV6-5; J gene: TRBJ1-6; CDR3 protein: CASSYDSHNSPLHF
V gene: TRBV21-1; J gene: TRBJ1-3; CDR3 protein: CASSDPDRGYGNTIYF
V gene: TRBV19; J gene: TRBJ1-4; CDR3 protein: CASSIIRDQEKLFF
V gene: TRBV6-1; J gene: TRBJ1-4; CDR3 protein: CASSERAAIATNEKLFF
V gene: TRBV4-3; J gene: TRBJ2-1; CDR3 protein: CASSQDIGGFSLNEQFF
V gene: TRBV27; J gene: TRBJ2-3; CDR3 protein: CASSFGGNSNTQYF
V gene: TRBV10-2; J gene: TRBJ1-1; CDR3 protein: CATGGRRALNTEAFF
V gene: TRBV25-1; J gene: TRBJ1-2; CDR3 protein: CASTSQGTTNYGYTF
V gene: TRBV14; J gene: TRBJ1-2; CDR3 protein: CASSQDAVYGYTF
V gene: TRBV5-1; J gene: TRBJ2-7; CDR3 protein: CASSLAGPGEQYF
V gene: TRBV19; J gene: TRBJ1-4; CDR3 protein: CASSVRAGEKLFF
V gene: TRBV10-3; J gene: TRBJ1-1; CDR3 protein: CAINRDGNTEAFF
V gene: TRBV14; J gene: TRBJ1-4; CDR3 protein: CASSQVSAPNEKLFF
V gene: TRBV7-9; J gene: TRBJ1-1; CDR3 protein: CASSLSQGTEAFF
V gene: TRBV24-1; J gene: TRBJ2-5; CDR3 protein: CATSGFGRGVGETQYF
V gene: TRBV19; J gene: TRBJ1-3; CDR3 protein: CASSIVSGDSGNTIYF
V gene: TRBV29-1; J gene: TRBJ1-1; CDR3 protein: CSSQTGNTEAFF
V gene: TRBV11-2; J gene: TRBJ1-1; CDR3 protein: CASRTSGNHEAFF